The 17 T cell receptor beta chains presented below share a single source sample, sequenced in a study of OX40 agonist ivuxolimab in advanced cancers. Profiling relied on immunoSEQ multiplex PCR, and the TCRdb table lists in-frame clones only, not all of them. The table lists about 70,000 clones, roughly 88% of them singletons. Sequencing was performed on CD4+ or CD8+ T cells sorted from blood, taken in a trial of the OX40 agonist ivuxolimab. Source of these receptors: an adult with an advanced solid tumor such as melanoma, head and neck, liver or kidney cancer.

Only a few counts were recorded for this clone. CDR3 sequence (DNA): TGTGCCAGCAAGGGAGGACAGCTTAATCAGCCCCAGCATTTT. This gives the protein CASKGGQLNQPQHF. The chain employs TRBV6-1 and TRBJ1-5; perhaps TRBD1 as D (6 bases). The germline gives CDR1 MNHNS, CDR2 SASEGT. The V gene lost 7 bases and the J gene lost 4 bases, with 14 bases spanning the gap. There are 14 residues in the CDR3.

The chain employs TRBV11-2 and TRBJ2-5; D remains unclear. The last part of the DNA fits TRBJ2-7 better; the J call may be wrong. The CDR3 is made up of 11 amino acids. CDR1 and CDR2 (germline): SGHAT, FQNNGV. In nucleotides, the CDR3 is TGTGCCAGCAGCCAGTACTACGAGCAGTACTTC. Amino acids: CASSQYYEQYF.

A remark on this clone: This same CDR3 is encoded by further DNA sequences in the sample. The chain employs TRBV7-2 and TRBJ1-1; D unclear. CDR1 is SGHTA, CDR2 FQGNSA, per germline. This CDR3 is built from 14 residues. The V end lost 1 base, the J end lost 0 bases, and 6 bases lay between the germline ends. The CDR3 DNA reads as TGTGCCAGCAGCTTAGGTCAGCTGAACACTGAAGCTTTCTTT. Translated: CASSLGQLNTEAFF. The whole variable domain, remainder taken from reference TRBV7-2 and TRBJ1-1, is GAGVSQSPSNKVTEKGKDVELRCDPISGHTALYWYRQSLGQGLEFLIYFQGNSAPDKSGLPSDRFSAERTGGSVSTLTIQRTQQEDSAVYLCASSLGQLNTEAFFGQGTRLTVV.

V is TRBV2 and J is TRBJ1-2; 11 nucleotides match TRBD1. Per germline, CDR1 SNHLY and CDR2 FYNNEI. The junction had 9 bases not matched to a gene; V was cut back by 6 bases and J by 6 bases. The CDR3 has 15 residues. DNA for the CDR3: TGTGCCAGCAGCTACGCGGGACAGGGGGTTAATGGCTACACCTTC. Its translation: CASSYAGQGVNGYTF.

The chain has TRBV5-4 and TRBJ2-5; 9 bases agree with TRBD2. Germline V gene lookup returns CDR1 SGHNT and CDR2 YYREEE (reference sequence). With 4 bases clipped from V and 5 bases from J, the junction kept 3 bases outside the gene matches. CDR3 length: 13 residues. CDR3 coding DNA: TGTGCCAGCAGCATCGGGACTAGCGAGACCCAGTACTTC. This translates into CASSIGTSETQYF.

The chain couples TRBV18 to TRBJ1-6; D gene unclear. Germline V lookup: CDR1 KGHSH, CDR2 LQKENI. V shed 5 bases and J shed 0 bases, with 17 bases lying between them. The CDR3 is 18 residues long. CDR3 bases: TGTGCCAGCTCATACATCAACGCAGGAAGCTCCTATAATTCACCCCTCCACTTT. Its protein is CASSYINAGSSYNSPLHF.

The chain joins TRBV19 to TRBJ2-7; maybe TRBD1 (7 bases). Per the germline V gene, CDR1 is LNHDA and CDR2 is SQIVND (reference sequence). This CDR3 has 16 amino acids. V was trimmed by 7 bases and J by 6 bases, leaving 25 bases between them. CDR3 protein: CASTPTGRLAAGEQYF. The CDR3 DNA sequence: TGTGCCAGTACCCCGACAGGGAGGTTGGCTGCGGGCGAGCAGTACTTC.

In its sample, this clone was seen once. The V and J genes are TRBV29-1 and TRBJ2-1; no clear D. Per germline, CDR1 SQVTM and CDR2 ANQGSEA. The CDR3 is 14 residues long. The V and J ends lost 2 bases and 0 bases respectively, with 8 bases between them. The CDR3 loop reads CSVEKGLSYNEQFF. CDR3 DNA sequence: TGCAGCGTTGAAAAGGGCCTCTCCTACAATGAGCAGTTCTTC.

This CDR3 reads CASSQDVPYEQYF. For the CDR3, the DNA is TGTGCCAGCAGCCAGGACGTCCCCTACGAGCAGTACTTC. The V gene is TRBV7-2, the J gene TRBJ2-7; no firm D call. The CDR3 loop spans 13 amino acids. The germline V and J ends were trimmed by 5 bases and 2 bases, with 10 bases remaining between them. Germline V CDR1 and CDR2: SGHTA, FQGNSA. Together with reference TRBV7-2 and TRBJ2-7, the CDR3 gives the full variable domain: GAGVSQSPSNKVTEKGKDVELRCDPISGHTALYWYRQSLGQGLEFLIYFQGNSAPDKSGLPSDRFSAERTGGSVSTLTIQRTQQEDSAVYLCASSQDVPYEQYFGPGTRLTVT.

This chain joins TRBV30 and TRBJ2-3, with a tentative D call TRBD2 (6 bases). This CDR3 region has 14 residues. CDR1 GTSNPN and CDR2 SVGIG come from the germline V gene (reference sequence). Trimming removed 2 bases at V and 3 bases at J, with 12 bases between. CDR3 amino acids: CAWSPGVATDTQYF. The CDR3 DNA is TGTGCCTGGAGTCCGGGAGTGGCTACAGATACGCAGTATTTT.

The J gene is TRBJ1-3, the V gene TRBV7-9; tentative D call: TRBD1 (6 bases). This CDR3 has 15 amino acids. Trimming shortened V by 5 bases and J by 1 base, and 12 bases separated the two germline ends. Germline CDR1 is SEHNR and CDR2 is FQNEAQ (reference sequence). CDR3 amino acids: CASSPRGASGNTIYF. The CDR3 DNA sequence: TGTGCCAGCAGCCCCCGGGGGGCTTCTGGAAACACCATATATTTT.

The rearrangement links TRBV7-2 to TRBJ2-7, with D unclear. The germline V gene has CDR1 SGHTA and CDR2 FQGNSA. Deletions cut 5 bases from V and 4 bases from J, with 9 bases between. The CDR3 spans 12 residues. The DNA of the CDR3 is TGTGCCAGCAGCCTCCTGAAATACGAGCAGTACTTC. It is translated as CASSLLKYEQYF.

Only a few counts were recorded for this clone. The rearrangement links TRBV2 to TRBJ1-1; D ambiguous. In germline, CDR1 is SNHLY, CDR2 FYNNEI. This CDR3 comprises 12 residues. V shed 2 bases and J shed 1 base, with 2 bases lying between them. In nucleotides, the CDR3 is TGTGCCAGCAGTGAACAGAACACTGAAGCTTTCTTT. It specifies CASSEQNTEAFF.

The chain uses TRBV5-1 and TRBJ1-1; D is unresolved. The CDR3 sequence is 13 residues long. Germline V gives CDR1 SGHRS, CDR2 YFSETQ. Trimming removed 4 bases at V and 0 bases at J, with 7 bases between. The CDR3 nucleotides are TGCGCCAGCAGCCCCCGGATGAACACTGAAGCTTTCTTT. Protein product: CASSPRMNTEAFF.

This clone has a single count. The genes are TRBV5-1 and TRBJ2-5; no clear D. Germline CDR1 is SGHRS and CDR2 is YFSETQ. Trimming cost V 0 bases and J 1 base, with 7 bases left between them. The CDR3 runs 14 residues. This CDR3 reads CASSLVVFQETQYF. The CDR3 coding sequence is TGCGCCAGCAGCTTGGTTGTTTTCCAAGAGACCCAGTACTTC. The full variable domain, its missing parts supplied by reference TRBV5-1 and TRBJ2-5, is KAGVTQTPRYLIKTRGQQVTLSCSPISGHRSVSWYQQTPGQGLQFLFEYFSETQRNKGNFPGRFSGRQFSNSRSEMNVSTLELGDSALYLCASSLVVFQETQYFGPGTRLLVL.

Of note for this clone: One junction end disagrees with the germline gene, perhaps due to a read error. CDR3 in amino acids: CASSLAWDSQFF. DNA for the CDR3: TGTGCCAGCAGCCTAGCATGGGACTCACAGTTCTTC. This chain joins TRBV7-9 and TRBJ2-1; D is possibly TRBD2 (6 bases). The CDR3 covers 12 residues. Germline assignment: CDR1 SEHNR and CDR2 FQNEAQ (reference sequence).

The chain uses TRBV7-9 and TRBJ2-1; D unresolved. The CDR3 length is 13 residues. V was trimmed by 5 bases and J by 7 bases, leaving 12 bases between them. Germline lookup yields CDR1 SEHNR and CDR2 FQNEAQ (reference sequence). The CDR3 loop is CASSPPGDNEQFF. The CDR3, as DNA: TGTGCCAGCAGCCCCCCCGGCGATAATGAGCAGTTCTTC.